The 10 T cell receptor beta chains reported below all come from one sample, sequenced in a study of glioma-infiltrating T cells after dendritic cell vaccination. The protocol was immunoSEQ multiplex PCR, while the TCRdb copy is restricted to in-frame clones and leaves out a portion. Of about 90,000 clones in the sample, roughly 84% were seen once. Sequenced material: blood, taken before dendritic cell vaccination. The receptors here all came from a human donor with glioblastoma.

The V call is TRBV5-4, the J call TRBJ1-1; 8 positions match TRBD1. CDR1 is SGHNT and CDR2 is YYREEE in the germline V gene (reference sequence). CDR3 length equals 17 residues. Trimming cost V 2 bases and J 4 bases; bases outside gene matches: 13. DNA for the CDR3: TGTGCCAGCAGCTTTAATGGACAGGGAGGGGCTGGCACTGAAGCTTTCTTT. It codes for CASSFNGQGGAGTEAFF.

In DNA form, the CDR3 reads TGCGCCAGCAGCCTGGGACAGGGGGAAGAAAAACTGTTTTTT. Translation gives CASSLGQGEEKLFF. The chain uses TRBV5-1 and TRBJ1-4, with 11 bases fitting TRBD1. This CDR3 is 14 amino acids long. The J segment lost 8 bases and the V segment lost 4 bases, leaving 4 bases of the junction unmatched. Germline CDR1 is SGHRS and CDR2 is YFSETQ.

The rearrangement joins TRBV5-6 to TRBJ1-5; 7 bases align to TRBD1. The CDR3 runs 17 residues. Germline trimming cut 4 bases from V and 0 bases from J; bases unmatched to any gene: 10. From germline, CDR1 is SGHDT and CDR2 YYEEEE. This CDR3 reads CASSGSGQKLSNQPQHF. The CDR3 coding sequence is TGTGCCAGCAGCGGATCGGGACAGAAGCTTAGCAATCAGCCCCAGCATTTT.

Regarding this clone: It is likely a read error, because the conserved phenylalanine at the end of the CDR3 is missing. The limits of the CDR3 on the DNA are not certain, so only TCRdb's listed CDR3 is given. The chain joins TRBV7-2 to TRBJ2-7; TRBD1 is taken as the D call from the table, unchecked against the DNA. The CDR3 contains 11 residues when both ends are counted. CDR1 and CDR2 from the germline V gene are SGHTA and FQGNSA. CDR3: CASSLAGQNEI.

This chain connects TRBV29-1 to TRBJ1-2, with 8 bases matching TRBD1. V lost 3 bases and J lost 7; bases outside the gene matches: 7. From germline, CDR1 is SQVTM and CDR2 ANQGSEA. This CDR3 contains 13 residues. CDR3 sequence (DNA): TGCAGCGTTGACTTGGACAGGGTGGGTGGCTACACCTTC. Amino acids: CSVDLDRVGGYTF.

This sequence joins TRBV5-1 and TRBJ2-1, with 9 nucleotides matching TRBD2. CDR3 size: 14 residues. Per germline, CDR1 SGHRS and CDR2 YFSETQ. The J segment lost 4 bases and the V segment lost 2 bases, leaving 1 base of the junction unmatched. CDR3 nucleotide sequence: TGCGCCAGCAGCTTCCTAGCGGGGTACAATGAGCAGTTCTTC. This sequence encodes CASSFLAGYNEQFF.

This chain links TRBV5-1 with TRBJ2-7, with D perhaps matching TRBD2 (6 bases). CDR3 length: 12 residues. V dropped 8 bases and J dropped 6 bases, with 15 bases sitting between them. Germline-derived CDR1 and CDR2 are SGHRS and YFSETQ. The CDR3 DNA reads as TGCGCCAGGCCGCGGGGACGGGGCGAGCAGTACTTC. It is translated as CARPRGRGEQYF. The full variable domain, in which reference TRBV5-1 and TRBJ2-7 provide the parts outside the CDR3, is KAGVTQTPRYLIKTRGQQVTLSCSPISGHRSVSWYQQTPGQGLQFLFEYFSETQRNKGNFPGRFSGRQFSNSRSEMNVSTLELGDSALYLCARPRGRGEQYFGPGTRLTVT.

This CDR3 reads CASSEADMVPNQPQHF. In DNA form, the CDR3 reads TGTGCCAGCAGTGAAGCCGACATGGTCCCCAATCAGCCCCAGCATTTT. This chain uses TRBV6-1 with TRBJ1-5; unclear D gene. From germline, CDR1 is MNHNS and CDR2 SASEGT. The CDR3 is 16 amino acids. The V end was cut by 0 bases, the J end by 3 bases, with 12 bases between.

The V gene is TRBV4-3, the J gene TRBJ1-1; D remains ambiguous. Germline loops: CDR1 LGHNA, CDR2 YSLEER. This CDR3 has 14 amino acids. V was pared by 0 bases and J by 6 bases, with 11 bases between. CDR3 residues: CASSQDINVPEAFF. The CDR3 DNA reads TGCGCCAGCAGCCAAGATATAAATGTCCCTGAAGCTTTCTTT.

The chain joins TRBV5-1 to TRBJ1-4; D not resolved. Germline-derived CDR1 and CDR2 are SGHRS and YFSETQ. The CDR3 has 15 residues. V gave up 0 bases and J gave up 8 bases, with 14 bases separating them. This CDR3 is CASSLESRSKEKLFF. Written as DNA, the CDR3 is TGCGCCAGCAGCTTGGAATCCAGGTCAAAGGAAAAACTGTTTTTT. Based on the CDR3 plus reference TRBV5-1 and TRBJ1-4, the full variable domain is KAGVTQTPRYLIKTRGQQVTLSCSPISGHRSVSWYQQTPGQGLQFLFEYFSETQRNKGNFPGRFSGRQFSNSRSEMNVSTLELGDSALYLCASSLESRSKEKLFFGSGTQLSVL.